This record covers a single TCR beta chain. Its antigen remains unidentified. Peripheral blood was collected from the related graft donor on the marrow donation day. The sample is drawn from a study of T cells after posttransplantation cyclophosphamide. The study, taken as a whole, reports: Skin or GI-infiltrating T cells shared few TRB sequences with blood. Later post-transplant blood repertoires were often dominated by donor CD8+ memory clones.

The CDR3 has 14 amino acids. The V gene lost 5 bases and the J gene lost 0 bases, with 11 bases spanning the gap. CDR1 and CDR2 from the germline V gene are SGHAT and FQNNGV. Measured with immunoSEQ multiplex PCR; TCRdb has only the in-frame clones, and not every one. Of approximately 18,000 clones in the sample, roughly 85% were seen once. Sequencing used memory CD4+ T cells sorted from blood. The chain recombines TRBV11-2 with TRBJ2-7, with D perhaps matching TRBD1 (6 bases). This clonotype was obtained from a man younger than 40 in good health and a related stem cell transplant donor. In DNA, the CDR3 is TGTGCCAGCAGCCGCACGACAGGCTCCTACGAGCAGTACTTC. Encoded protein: CASSRTTGSYEQYF.